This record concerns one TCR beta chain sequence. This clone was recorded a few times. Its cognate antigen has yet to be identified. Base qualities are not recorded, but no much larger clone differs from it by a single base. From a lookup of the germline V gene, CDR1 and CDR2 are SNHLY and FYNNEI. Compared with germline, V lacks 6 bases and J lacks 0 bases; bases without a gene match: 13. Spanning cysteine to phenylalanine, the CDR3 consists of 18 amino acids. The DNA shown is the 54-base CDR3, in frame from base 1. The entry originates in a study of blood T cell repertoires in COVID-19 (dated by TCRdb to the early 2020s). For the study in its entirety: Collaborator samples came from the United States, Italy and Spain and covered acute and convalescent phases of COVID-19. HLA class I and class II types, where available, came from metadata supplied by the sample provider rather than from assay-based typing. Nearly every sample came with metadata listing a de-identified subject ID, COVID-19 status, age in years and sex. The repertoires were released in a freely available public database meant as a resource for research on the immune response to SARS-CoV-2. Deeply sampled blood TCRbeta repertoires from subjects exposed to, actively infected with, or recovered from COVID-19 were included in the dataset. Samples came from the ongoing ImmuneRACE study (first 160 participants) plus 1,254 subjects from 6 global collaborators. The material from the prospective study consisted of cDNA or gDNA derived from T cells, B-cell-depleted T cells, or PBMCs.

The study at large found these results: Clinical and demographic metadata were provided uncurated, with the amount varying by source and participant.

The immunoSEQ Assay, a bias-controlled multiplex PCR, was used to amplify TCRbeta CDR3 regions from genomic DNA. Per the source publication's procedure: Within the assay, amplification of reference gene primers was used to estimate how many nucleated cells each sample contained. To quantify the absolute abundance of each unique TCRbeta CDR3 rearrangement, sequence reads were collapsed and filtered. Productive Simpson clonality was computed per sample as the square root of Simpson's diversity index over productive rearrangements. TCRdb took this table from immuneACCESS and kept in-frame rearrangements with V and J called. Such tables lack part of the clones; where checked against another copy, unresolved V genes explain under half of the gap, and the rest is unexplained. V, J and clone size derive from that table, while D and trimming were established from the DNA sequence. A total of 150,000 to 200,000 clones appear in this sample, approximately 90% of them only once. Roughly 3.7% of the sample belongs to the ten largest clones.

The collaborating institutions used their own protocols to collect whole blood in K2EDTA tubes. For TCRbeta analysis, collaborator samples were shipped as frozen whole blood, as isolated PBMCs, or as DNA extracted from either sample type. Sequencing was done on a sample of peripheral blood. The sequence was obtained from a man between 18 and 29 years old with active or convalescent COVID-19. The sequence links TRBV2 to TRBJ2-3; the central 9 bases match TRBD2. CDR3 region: CASRPQSGRFSSTDTQYF. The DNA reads TGTGCCAGCAGGCCCCAAAGCGGGAGGTTCTCTAGCACAGATACGCAGTATTTT.